This entry lists 4 T cell receptor beta chains sequenced from one sample in a study of cytomegalovirus exposure and HLA in healthy donors. Assay: immunoSEQ multiplex PCR; the TCRdb copy retains only in-frame clones and omits some. The profile shows 200,000 to 300,000 clones, around 91% of them singletons. Sequencing was performed on PBMCs. The origin of the receptors is a woman between 25 and 40 years old in good health and CMV-seronegative.

The chain recombines TRBV5-6 with TRBJ2-1; D is undetermined. V was clipped by 7 bases and J by 6 bases, with 14 bases between them. The length of the CDR3 is 13 residues. CDR1 is SGHDT and CDR2 is YYEEEE in the germline V gene. CDR3 amino acids: CASGHSGSNEQFF. The DNA for the CDR3 is TGTGCCAGCGGCCACTCTGGCAGCAATGAGCAGTTCTTC.

The chain couples TRBV7-8 to TRBJ1-3; D is ambiguous. The germline V gene encodes CDR1 SGHVS and CDR2 FQNEAQ. The CDR3 consists of 14 residues. Trimming left V 0 bases short and J 0 bases short, with 3 bases between. CDR3 DNA sequence: TGTGCCAGCAGCTTAGCCCACTCTGGAAACACCATATATTTT. Amino acid sequence: CASSLAHSGNTIYF.

Only one count was recorded for this clone. The rearrangement joins TRBV7-2 to TRBJ2-7; D might be TRBD2 (7 bases). The CDR3 spans 13 residues. Trimming removed 4 bases from V and 9 bases from J, with 16 bases in between. Germline V gene lookup returns CDR1 SGHTA and CDR2 FQGNSA. This chain's CDR3 is CASSSAPGGGQYF. CDR3 nucleotide sequence: TGTGCCAGCAGCTCTGCCCCGGGGGGCGGGCAGTACTTC.

The chain is built from TRBV29-1 and TRBJ2-5; weak D call: TRBD1 (7 bases). CDR3 length: 13 residues. The V end was cut by 3 bases, the J end by 7 bases, with 15 bases between. Germline CDR1 SQVTM, CDR2 ANQGSEA. The CDR3 DNA is TGCAGCGTTGAGGCGGGACAGACCGGGACCCAGTACTTC. As protein: CSVEAGQTGTQYF. Based on the CDR3 plus reference TRBV29-1 and TRBJ2-5, the full variable domain is SAVISQKPSRDICQRGTSLTIQCQVDSQVTMMFWYRQQPGQSLTLIATANQGSEATYESGFVIDKFPISRPNLTFSTLTVSNMSPEDSSIYLCSVEAGQTGTQYFGPGTRLLVL.